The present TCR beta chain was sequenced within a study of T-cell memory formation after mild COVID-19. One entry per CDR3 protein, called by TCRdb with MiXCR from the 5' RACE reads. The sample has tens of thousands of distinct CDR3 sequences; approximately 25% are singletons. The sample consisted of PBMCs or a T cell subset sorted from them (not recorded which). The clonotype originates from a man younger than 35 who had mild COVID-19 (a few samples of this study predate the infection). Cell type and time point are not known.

CDR3 sequence reads: CASTSATATLANVLTF. As DNA, the CDR3 is TGTGCCAGCACCTCTGCGACAGCCACACTCGCAAACGTCCTGACTTTC. The chain links TRBV7-9 to TRBJ2-6; perhaps TRBD1 as D (5 bases). Between the trimmed V and J ends, which lost 7 bases and 10 bases, there was a span of 23 bases. Germline V CDR1 and CDR2: SEHNR, FQNEAQ (reference sequence). CDR3 length: 16 residues.